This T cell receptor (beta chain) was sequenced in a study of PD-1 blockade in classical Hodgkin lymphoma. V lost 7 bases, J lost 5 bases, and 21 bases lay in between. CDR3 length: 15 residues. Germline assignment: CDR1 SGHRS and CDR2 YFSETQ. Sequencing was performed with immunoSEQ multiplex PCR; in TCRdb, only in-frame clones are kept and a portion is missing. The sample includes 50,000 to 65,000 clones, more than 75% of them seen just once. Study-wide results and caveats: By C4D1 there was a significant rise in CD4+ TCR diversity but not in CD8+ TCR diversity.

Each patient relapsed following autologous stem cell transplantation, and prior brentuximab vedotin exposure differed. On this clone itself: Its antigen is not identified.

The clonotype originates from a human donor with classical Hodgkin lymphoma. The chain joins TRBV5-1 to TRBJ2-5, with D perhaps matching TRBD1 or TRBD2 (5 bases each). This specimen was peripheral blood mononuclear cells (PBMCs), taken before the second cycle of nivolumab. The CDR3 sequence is CASGSGPTSSETQYF. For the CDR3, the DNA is TGCGCCAGCGGATCGGGGCCAACTTCCTCGGAGACCCAGTACTTC.